These T cell receptor beta chains were read from a single sample in a study of blood T cells in healthy people across ages. TCRdb analysed the 5' RACE reads with MiXCR anew, one entry per CDR3 protein. The sample lists hundreds of thousands of distinct CDR3 sequences, around 26% seen once, with about 18% in the top ten. The sample taken for sequencing was blood. The origin of the receptors is a woman over 75 in good health. CDR3s include the opening cysteine and the closing phenylalanine or tryptophan. Each record gives: V gene, J gene, D gene, clone size, CDR3 protein, CDR3 DNA. D genes are given only for firm matches. Size tells how often a clone was seen (once, few, many) or the class of an expanded clone, and some rows leave it out.

TRBV20-1	TRBJ1-1	NA	many	CSARLSTGSTEAFF	TGCAGTGCTAGATTGTCCACAGGGTCCACTGAAGCTTTCTTT
TRBV6-5	TRBJ2-3	NA	many	CASSYVGKPDTDTQYF	TGTGCCAGCAGTTACGTGGGGAAGCCCGACACAGATACGCAGTATTTT
TRBV9	TRBJ1-6	NA	NA	CASSDRHGYSPLHF	TGTGCCAGCAGCGATAGGCATGGGTATTCACCCCTCCACTTT
TRBV2	TRBJ2-5	NA	NA	CASSEMSGPRGTQYF	TGTGCCAGCAGTGAAATGTCGGGACCCCGTGGGACCCAGTACTTC
TRBV6-1	TRBJ2-4	NA	NA	CASSEATRLGGIQYF	TGTGCCAGCAGTGAAGCTACCCGTCTGGGGGGCATTCAGTACTTC
TRBV5-1	TRBJ2-1	TRBD2	many	CASSLEPSGGDEQFF	TGCGCCAGCAGCTTGGAACCTAGCGGGGGGGATGAGCAGTTCTTC
TRBV27	TRBJ2-3	NA	NA	CASSLRRDFTDTQYF	TGTGCCAGCAGCTTACGGCGGGACTTCACAGATACGCAGTATTTT
TRBV20-1	TRBJ2-1	NA	many	CSARDRQKSYNEQFF	TGCAGTGCTAGAGATAGACAGAAGTCCTACAATGAGCAGTTCTTC
TRBV27	TRBJ2-1	TRBD2	NA	CASSRIAGDGVNEQFF	TGTGCCAGCAGCCGTATAGCGGGAGATGGGGTCAATGAGCAGTTCTTC
TRBV7-2	TRBJ2-2	TRBD2	many	CASSLVPSGGIGELFF	TGTGCCAGCAGCTTAGTTCCTAGCGGGGGCATCGGAGAGCTGTTTTTT
TRBV20-1	TRBJ1-2	NA	many	CSVRGTYGYTF	TGCAGTGTTCGGGGAACCTATGGCTACACCTTC
TRBV20-1	TRBJ1-1	NA	few	CSARDRKFLNTEAFF	TGCAGTGCGCGGGACCGAAAGTTTTTAAACACTGAAGCTTTCTTT
TRBV6-2/TRBV6-3	TRBJ2-2	TRBD1	NA	CASSRSGTGTGELFF	TGTGCCAGCAGTCGATCTGGGACAGGTACCGGGGAGCTGTTTTTT
TRBV6-1	TRBJ2-7	NA	NA	CASSGGPYERYF	TGTGCCAGCAGTGGGGGACCCTACGAGCGGTACTTC
TRBV5-1	TRBJ2-1	TRBD2	NA	CASSSSGGVYEQFF	TGCGCCAGCAGCTCAAGCGGGGGGGTATATGAGCAGTTCTTC
TRBV6-5	TRBJ1-2	NA	once	CASSYAQGRLGGNTF	TGTGCCAGCAGTTACGCCCAGGGGAGATTGGGAGGCAACACCTTC
TRBV12-3/TRBV12-4	TRBJ2-5	TRBD2	NA	CASSFYGGAHNEQYF	TGTGCCAGCAGTTTCTACGGGGGGGCCCATAATGAGCAGTACTTC
TRBV6-5	TRBJ1-1	NA	few	CASSIFQTGQREAFF	TGTGCCAGCAGTATCTTCCAGACCGGACAGCGCGAAGCTTTCTTT
TRBV12-3/TRBV12-4	TRBJ2-2	NA	NA	CASSLKGFGELFF	TGTGCCAGCAGTTTAAAGGGATTTGGGGAGCTGTTTTTT
TRBV25-1	TRBJ1-5	NA	NA	CASSEGGRKNQPQHF	TGTGCCAGCAGTGAAGGGGGACGGAAGAATCAGCCCCAGCATTTT
TRBV3-1	TRBJ2-2	NA	NA	CASSLFLGGGRNTGELFF	TGTGCCAGCAGCCTCTTCCTAGGGGGTGGCCGGAACACCGGGGAGCTGTTTTTT
TRBV4-2	TRBJ1-5	NA	few	CASSQEAGENQPQHF	TGTGCCAGCAGCCAAGAAGCAGGGGAAAATCAGCCCCAGCATTTT
TRBV11-2	TRBJ2-1	NA	many	CASEGSYEQFF	TGTGCCAGCGAGGGCAGCTATGAGCAGTTCTTC
TRBV27	TRBJ1-5	NA	many	CATRGSSSLQPQHF	TGTGCCACCAGAGGGTCGTCGTCCCTTCAGCCCCAGCATTTT
TRBV27	TRBJ2-5	TRBD1	few	CASSLKARDRGEWETQYF	TGTGCCAGCAGTTTAAAGGCCCGGGACAGGGGGGAGTGGGAGACCCAGTACTTC
TRBV6-5	TRBJ1-1	NA	many	CASSYSSKGRGWGNTEAFF	TGTGCCAGCAGTTACTCGAGTAAGGGTAGGGGTTGGGGGAACACTGAAGCTTTCTTT
TRBV7-8	TRBJ1-5	NA	few	CASSLGIGVLGNQPQHF	TGTGCCAGCAGCTTAGGTATAGGGGTGTTGGGCAATCAGCCCCAGCATTTT
TRBV24-1	TRBJ2-1	NA	many	CATSAVSKGNEQFF	TGTGCCACCAGTGCAGTTTCAAAGGGGAATGAGCAGTTCTTC
TRBV7-2	TRBJ1-2	NA	few	CASSLRPLELYTF	TGTGCCAGCAGCTTACGGCCTCTAGAGCTCTACACCTTC
TRBV12-3/TRBV12-4	TRBJ2-3	NA	NA	CASSLSRGVLEDTQYF	TGTGCCAGCAGTTTGTCCCGGGGAGTCCTGGAAGATACGCAGTATTTT
TRBV6-6	TRBJ2-5	TRBD1	many	CASSYDRGLGETQYF	TGTGCCAGCAGTTATGACAGGGGGCTGGGAGAGACCCAGTACTTC
TRBV19	TRBJ1-2	TRBD1	few	CASSYDRDGYTF	TGTGCCAGTTCCTACGACAGGGACGGCTACACCTTC
TRBV4-3	TRBJ2-2	NA	NA	CASSQAQALGRWPGELFF	TGCGCCAGCAGCCAAGCCCAAGCCCTGGGTAGATGGCCCGGGGAGCTGTTTTTT
TRBV29-1	TRBJ1-1	NA	NA	CSVKVRTGATEAFF	TGCAGCGTTAAAGTACGGACCGGGGCCACTGAAGCTTTCTTT
TRBV29-1	TRBJ2-4	NA	NA	CSAWGAKNIQYF	TGCAGCGCCTGGGGAGCCAAAAACATTCAGTACTTC